This is a list of T cell receptor beta chains from one sample in a study of OX40 agonist ivuxolimab in advanced cancers. Here immunoSEQ multiplex PCR was the method, and the copy in TCRdb shows in-frame clones only, minus some. The sample carries tens of thousands of clones, 80% to 90% recorded once. This specimen was CD4+ or CD8+ T cells sorted from blood, taken in a trial of the OX40 agonist ivuxolimab. The receptors were gathered from an adult with an advanced solid tumor such as melanoma, head and neck, liver or kidney cancer. Both conserved end residues are part of each CDR3. A D gene is named only where the DNA matches it firmly. The size of a clone is reported for some rows only, either as once, few or many, or as a class for expanded clones.

clone size	CDR3 length	D gene	V gene	J gene	CDR3 DNA	CDR3 protein
NA	13	NA	TRBV4-1	TRBJ2-1	TGCGCCAGCAGCCAAGTGGGTGCAATTGAGCAGTTCTTC	CASSQVGAIEQFF
NA	16	NA	TRBV28	TRBJ2-2	TGTGCCAGCAGTTCGATGGGACTTCCCAACACCGGGGAGCTGTTTTTT	CASSSMGLPNTGELFF
NA	12	NA	TRBV9	TRBJ2-1	TGTGCCAGCAGCGTAGTTAGCAGTGAGCAGTTCTTC	CASSVVSSEQFF
NA	15	TRBD1	TRBV11-2	TRBJ1-2	TGTGCCAGCAGCCCAGGGACAGGGGGCGCGAATGGCTACACCTTC	CASSPGTGGANGYTF
NA	15	NA	TRBV4-1	TRBJ1-5	TGCGCCAGCAGCCAAGGAAGGGCTAGCAATCAGCCCCAGCATTTT	CASSQGRASNQPQHF
NA	14	NA	TRBV27	TRBJ2-1	TGTGCCAGCAGTTTTTCGGGGACTGGCAATGAGCAATTCTTC	CASSFSGTGNEQFF
NA	16	TRBD2	TRBV7-9	TRBJ2-2	TGTGCCAGCAGCATAAGCGGGGGGACGAACACCGGGGAGCTGTTTTTT	CASSISGGTNTGELFF
NA	16	TRBD1	TRBV27	TRBJ1-2	TGTGCCAGCAGTCCAAGAGCAGGGGGCGCTCACTATGGCTACACCTTC	CASSPRAGGAHYGYTF
NA	15	TRBD1	TRBV28	TRBJ2-2	TGTGCCAGCAGGTGGGACAGGGGAGGCACCGGGGAGCTGTTTTTT	CASRWDRGGTGELFF
NA	14	NA	TRBV6-5	TRBJ2-7	TGTGCCAGCACCCCAGGAGGGCGCCCCTACGAGCAGTACTTC	CASTPGGRPYEQYF
NA	13	TRBD1	TRBV29-1	TRBJ1-2	TGCAGCGTTGAAGGGGACAGCTTTTATGGCTACACCTTC	CSVEGDSFYGYTF
medium-sized	15	NA	TRBV27	TRBJ1-2	TGTGCCAGCCGTTTTGGGGGTGGAGTTGCCCTCGGCTACACCTTC	CASRFGGGVALGYTF
NA	13	NA	TRBV11-2	TRBJ2-7	TGTGCCAGCAGCTTAGGTTTAACCTACGAGCAGTACTTC	CASSLGLTYEQYF
NA	11	TRBD1	TRBV2	TRBJ1-1	TGTGCCAGCACAGGGGGGACTGAAGCTTTCTTT	CASTGGTEAFF